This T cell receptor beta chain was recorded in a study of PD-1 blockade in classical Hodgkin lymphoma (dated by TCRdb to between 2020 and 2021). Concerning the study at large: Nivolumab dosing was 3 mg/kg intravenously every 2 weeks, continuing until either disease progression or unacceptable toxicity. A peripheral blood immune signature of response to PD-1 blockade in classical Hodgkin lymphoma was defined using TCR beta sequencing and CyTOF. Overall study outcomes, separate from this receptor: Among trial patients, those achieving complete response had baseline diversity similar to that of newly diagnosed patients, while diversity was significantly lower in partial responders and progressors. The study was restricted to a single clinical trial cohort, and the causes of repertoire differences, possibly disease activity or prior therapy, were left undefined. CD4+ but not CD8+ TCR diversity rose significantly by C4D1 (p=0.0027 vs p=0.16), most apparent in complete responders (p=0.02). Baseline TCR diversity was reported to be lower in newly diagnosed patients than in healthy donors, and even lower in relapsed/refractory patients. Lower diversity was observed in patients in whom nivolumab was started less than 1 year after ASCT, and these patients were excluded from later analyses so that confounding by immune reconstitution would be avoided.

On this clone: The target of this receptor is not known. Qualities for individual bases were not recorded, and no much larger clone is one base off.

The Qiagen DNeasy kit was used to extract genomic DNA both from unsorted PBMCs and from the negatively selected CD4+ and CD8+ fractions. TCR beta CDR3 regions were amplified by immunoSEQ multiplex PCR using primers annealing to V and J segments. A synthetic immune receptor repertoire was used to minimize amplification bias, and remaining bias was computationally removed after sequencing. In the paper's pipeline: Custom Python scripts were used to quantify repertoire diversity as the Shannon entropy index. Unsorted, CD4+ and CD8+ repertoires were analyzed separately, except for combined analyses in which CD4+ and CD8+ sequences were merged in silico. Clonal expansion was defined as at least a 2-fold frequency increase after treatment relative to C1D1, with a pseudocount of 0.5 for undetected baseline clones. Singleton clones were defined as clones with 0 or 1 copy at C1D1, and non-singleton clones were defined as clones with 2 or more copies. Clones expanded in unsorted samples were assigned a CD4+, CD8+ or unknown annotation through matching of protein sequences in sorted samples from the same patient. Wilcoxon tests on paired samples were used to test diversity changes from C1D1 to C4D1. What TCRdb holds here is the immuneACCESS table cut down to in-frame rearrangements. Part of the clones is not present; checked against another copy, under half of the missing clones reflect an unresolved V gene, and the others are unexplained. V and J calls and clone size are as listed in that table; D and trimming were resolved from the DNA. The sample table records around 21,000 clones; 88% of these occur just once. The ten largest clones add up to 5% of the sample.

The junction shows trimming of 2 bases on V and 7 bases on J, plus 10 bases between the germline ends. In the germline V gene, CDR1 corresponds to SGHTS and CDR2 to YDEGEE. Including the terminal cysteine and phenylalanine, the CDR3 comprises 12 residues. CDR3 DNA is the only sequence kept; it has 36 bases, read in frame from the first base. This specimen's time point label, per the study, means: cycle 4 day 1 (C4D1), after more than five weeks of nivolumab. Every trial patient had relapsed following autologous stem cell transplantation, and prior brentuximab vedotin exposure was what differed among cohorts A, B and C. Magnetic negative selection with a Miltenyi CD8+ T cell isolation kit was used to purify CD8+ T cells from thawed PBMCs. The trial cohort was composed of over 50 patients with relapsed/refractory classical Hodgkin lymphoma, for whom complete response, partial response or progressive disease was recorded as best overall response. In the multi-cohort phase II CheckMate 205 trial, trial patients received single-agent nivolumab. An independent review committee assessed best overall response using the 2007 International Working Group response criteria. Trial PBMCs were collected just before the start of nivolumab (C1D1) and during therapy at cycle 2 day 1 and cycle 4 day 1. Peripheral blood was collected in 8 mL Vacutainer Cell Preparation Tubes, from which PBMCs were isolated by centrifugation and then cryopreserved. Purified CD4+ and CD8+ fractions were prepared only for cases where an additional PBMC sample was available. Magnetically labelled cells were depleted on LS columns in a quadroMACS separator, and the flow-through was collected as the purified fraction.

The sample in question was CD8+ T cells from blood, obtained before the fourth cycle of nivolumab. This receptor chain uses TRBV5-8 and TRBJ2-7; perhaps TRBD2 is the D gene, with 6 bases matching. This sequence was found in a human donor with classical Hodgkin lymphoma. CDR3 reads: CASSFGLAEQYF. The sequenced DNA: TGTGCCAGCAGCTTCGGGCTAGCGGAGCAGTACTTC.